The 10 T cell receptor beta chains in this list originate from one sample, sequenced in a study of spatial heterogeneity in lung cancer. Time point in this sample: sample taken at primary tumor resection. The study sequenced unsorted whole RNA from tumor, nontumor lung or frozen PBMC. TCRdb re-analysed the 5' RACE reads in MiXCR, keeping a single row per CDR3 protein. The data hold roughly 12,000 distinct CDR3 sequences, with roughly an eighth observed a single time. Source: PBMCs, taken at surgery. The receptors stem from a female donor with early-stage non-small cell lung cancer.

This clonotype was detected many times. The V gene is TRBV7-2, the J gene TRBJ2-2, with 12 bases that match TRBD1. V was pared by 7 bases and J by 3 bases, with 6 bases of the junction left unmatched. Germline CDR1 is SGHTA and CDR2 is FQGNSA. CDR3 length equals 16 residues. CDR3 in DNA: TGTGCCAGCAAGGCGGGACAGGGGGCCGACACCGGGGAGCTGTTTTTT. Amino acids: CASKAGQGADTGELFF.

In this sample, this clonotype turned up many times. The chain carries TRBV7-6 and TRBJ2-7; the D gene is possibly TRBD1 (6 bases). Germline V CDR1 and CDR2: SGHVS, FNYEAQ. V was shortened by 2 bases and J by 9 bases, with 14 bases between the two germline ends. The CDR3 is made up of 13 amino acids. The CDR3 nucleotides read TGTGCCAGCAGCTTATCCAGACAGGAGGTGCAGTACTTC. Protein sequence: CASSLSRQEVQYF.

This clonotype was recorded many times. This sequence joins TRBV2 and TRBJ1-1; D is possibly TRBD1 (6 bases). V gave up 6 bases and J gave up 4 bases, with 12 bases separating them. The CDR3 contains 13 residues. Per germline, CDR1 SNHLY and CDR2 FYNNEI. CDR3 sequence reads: CASSAGGVTEAFF. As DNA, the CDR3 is TGTGCCAGCAGCGCCGGGGGCGTCACTGAAGCTTTCTTT.

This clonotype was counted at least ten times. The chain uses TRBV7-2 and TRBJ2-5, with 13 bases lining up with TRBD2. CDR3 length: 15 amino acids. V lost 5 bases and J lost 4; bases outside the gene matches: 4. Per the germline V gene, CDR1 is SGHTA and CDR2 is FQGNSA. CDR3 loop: CASSVTSGGAETQYF. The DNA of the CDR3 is TGTGCCAGCAGCGTTACTAGCGGGGGGGCAGAGACCCAGTACTTC. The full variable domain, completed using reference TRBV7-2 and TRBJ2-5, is GAGVSQSPSNKVTEKGKDVELRCDPISGHTALYWYRQSLGQGLEFLIYFQGNSAPDKSGLPSDRFSAERTGGSVSTLTIQRTQQEDSAVYLCASSVTSGGAETQYFGPGTRLLVL.

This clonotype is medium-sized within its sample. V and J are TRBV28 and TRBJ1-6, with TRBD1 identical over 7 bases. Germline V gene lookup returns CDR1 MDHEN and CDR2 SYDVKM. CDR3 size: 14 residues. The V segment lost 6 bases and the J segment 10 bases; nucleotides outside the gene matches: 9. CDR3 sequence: CASSLLTGRSPLHF. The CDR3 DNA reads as TGTGCCAGCAGCCTATTGACAGGGCGATCACCCCTCCACTTT.

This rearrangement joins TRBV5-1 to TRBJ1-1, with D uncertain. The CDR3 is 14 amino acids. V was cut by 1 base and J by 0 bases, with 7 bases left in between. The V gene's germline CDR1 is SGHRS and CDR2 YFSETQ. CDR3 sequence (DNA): TGCGCCAGCAGCTTGTTAAGCCTGAACACTGAAGCTTTCTTT. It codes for CASSLLSLNTEAFF.

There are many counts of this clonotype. The chain's CDR3 is CATSAGGTDTQYF. The CDR3 DNA sequence: TGTGCCACCAGCGCCGGGGGGACGGATACGCAGTATTTT. The chain employs TRBV24-1 and TRBJ2-3; 7 bases fit TRBD2. The length of the CDR3 is 13 residues. CDR1 and CDR2 from the germline V gene are KGHDR and SFDVKD. V lost 7 bases and J lost 6; bases outside the gene matches: 6.

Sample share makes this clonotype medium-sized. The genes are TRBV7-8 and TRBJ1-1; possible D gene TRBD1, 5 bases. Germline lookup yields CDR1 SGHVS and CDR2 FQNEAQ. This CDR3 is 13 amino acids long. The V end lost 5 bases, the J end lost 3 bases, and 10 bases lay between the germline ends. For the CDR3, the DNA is TGTGCCAGCAGCCTTCCACAGGACACTGAAGCTTTCTTT. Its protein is CASSLPQDTEAFF.

Here the CDR3 reads CASSSVWGANVLTF. CDR3 sequence (DNA): TGTGCCAGCAGCTCTGTATGGGGGGCCAACGTCCTGACTTTC. This chain links TRBV7-2 with TRBJ2-6; D ambiguous. The CDR3 is made up of 14 amino acids. Trimming removed 4 bases from V and 4 bases from J, with 8 bases in between. CDR1 SGHTA and CDR2 FQGNSA come from the germline V gene. The whole variable domain, filled in from reference TRBV7-2 and TRBJ2-6, reads GAGVSQSPSNKVTEKGKDVELRCDPISGHTALYWYRQSLGQGLEFLIYFQGNSAPDKSGLPSDRFSAERTGGSVSTLTIQRTQQEDSAVYLCASSSVWGANVLTFGAGSRLTVL.

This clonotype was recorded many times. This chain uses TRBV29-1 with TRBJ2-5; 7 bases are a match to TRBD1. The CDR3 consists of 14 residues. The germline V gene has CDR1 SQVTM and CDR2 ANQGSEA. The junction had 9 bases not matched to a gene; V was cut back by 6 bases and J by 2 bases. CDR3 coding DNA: TGCAGCGTGCAATCCGGGACAGATCAAGAGACCCAGTACTTC. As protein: CSVQSGTDQETQYF.